The clone carrying this T cell receptor beta chain has only a few counts. TCRdb reanalysed the 5' RACE reads using MiXCR and keeps one entry per CDR3 protein. Of about 720,000 distinct CDR3 sequences in the sample, 8% to 9% were seen once. The sample belongs to a study of identical twins. V gave up 6 bases and J gave up 0 bases; unmatched junction bases: 19. Germline V gene lookup returns CDR1 ENHRY and CDR2 SYGVKD. The CDR3 has 21 amino acids. Separately, the same data were catalogued under a study of yellow fever vaccine responses in identical twins.

This receptor was obtained from a woman aged 18-29 years in good health. V is TRBV10-3 and J is TRBJ2-6; TRBD1 matches 8 bases. Sequencing used PBMCs. Here the CDR3 reads CAISGPNGQGPPGSGANVLTF. In DNA, the CDR3 is TGTGCCATCAGCGGACCCAATGGACAGGGCCCTCCTGGCTCTGGGGCCAACGTCCTGACTTTC.